This TCR beta chain was sequenced in a study of sequential checkpoint blockade in melanoma. Study-wide context: Patients were randomized 1:1 to nivolumab-then-ipilimumab or ipilimumab-then-nivolumab first-line. After both sequences, patients received maintenance nivolumab.

Assay used: immunoSEQ multiplex PCR; TCRdb lists only in-frame clones, some missing. The sample lists fewer than 8,500 clones; about 84% were seen once. Treatment noted: randomized to nivolumab then ipilimumab (arm A) or the reverse (arm B). None of the patients previously received DNA-damaging chemotherapy. Live CD3+CD8+ CD19− CD56− cells were sorted from PBMCs. There are 18 residues in the CDR3. CDR1 and CDR2 (germline): MNHNS, SASEGT. With 3 bases clipped from V and 0 bases from J, the junction kept 9 bases outside the gene matches. Sequencing was performed on CD8+ T cells sorted from blood (inferred from file names), taken from a patient given nivolumab and ipilimumab in sequence. The V gene is TRBV6-1, the J gene TRBJ2-1; 9 nucleotides line up with TRBD2. The TCR originated in a human donor with melanoma. For the CDR3, the DNA is TGTGCCAGCAGTGATGGGATAGCGGGGGCCCGCTCCTACAATGAGCAGTTCTTC. It specifies CASSDGIAGARSYNEQFF.